This entry is about one TCR beta chain. Its matching antigen is unknown. Other DNA sequences within the sample encode an identical CDR3. This specimen belongs to a study of cytomegalovirus exposure and HLA in healthy donors. V was clipped by 1 base and J by 1 base, with 4 bases between them. Germline CDR1 and CDR2: ENHRY and SYGVKD. This CDR3 has 13 residues. Primers: 60 Vbeta forward and 13 Jbeta reverse. In the authors' workflow: In a later analysis, 60 million to 90 million unique TCR beta chains included roughly 11 million shared by two or more donors. Only in-frame clones appear in the TCRdb table, and some are missing; sequencing was by immunoSEQ multiplex PCR. The V and J calls and clone size were taken over from that table, and D and trimming were inferred from the DNA. The sample consists of fewer than 130,000 clones, 76% of them appearing once. Study-wide findings and caveats: Further analysis was carried out later, and it showed several of the most significant clusters appearing linked to common viral pathogens.

The TCR was taken from a man aged 25-45 years in good health and CMV-seropositive. Material for sequencing was PBMCs. The chain combines TRBV10-3 with TRBJ1-1; D unclear. The CDR3 loop reads CAISEWQNTEAFF. CDR3 nucleotide sequence: TGTGCCATCAGTGAGTGGCAGAACACTGAAGCTTTCTTT.